This record covers a single T cell receptor beta chain. Its antigen remains unidentified. Germline lookup yields CDR1 MDHEN and CDR2 SYDVKM. Losses at the gene ends were 5 bases for V and 1 base for J; bases not matched to a gene: 10. This CDR3 is built from 18 residues. This specimen belongs to a study of T cell repertoires in cytomegalovirus infection. Whole-study context: The authors used CMV epitopes that were HLA-C-restricted (recently identified) and HLA-B-restricted (well studied). TCR beta signatures that were public indicated CMV infection and matching HLA type.

Study-level findings and limits: Adding up the frequency of public TCR beta families identified people who carried CMV plus the relevant HLA. HLA-C-restricted CMV-specific TCR beta clonotypes prevailed in the ex vivo response.

One entry per CDR3 protein, called by TCRdb with MiXCR from the reads. The data contain approximately 81,000 distinct CDR3 sequences, more than 20% of them singletons. Here the sequenced sample was CD8+ T cells from cultured PBMCs, taken from culture after CMV antigen stimulation. The clonotype originates from a human donor in good health (CMV status not recorded). Some clones in this sample may be carry-over from other donors' samples. The J gene is TRBJ2-1, the V gene TRBV28; TRBD2 matches 11 bases. The CDR3 protein is CASSTTLTSGGSYNEQFF. CDR3 in DNA: TGTGCCAGCAGTACCACTCTCACTAGCGGGGGTTCCTACAATGAGCAGTTCTTC.